One and the same sample provided the 20 T cell receptor beta chains below, sequenced in a study of shared clonotypes between healthy human individuals. The method was immunoSEQ multiplex PCR; TCRdb's version includes in-frame clones alone and lacks a portion of them. The data contain about 2.1 million clones, approximately 92% of them seen just once; the ten biggest clones take up about 1.6%. Terminally differentiated effector memory CD45RA+ cells were left out of the naive CD8 fraction, which was CD45RO-negative and positively selected for CCR7. Sequencing input: naive CD8+ T cells from PBMCs. These receptors all come from a man aged 18-30 years in good health. Some clones in this sample may be carry-over from other donors' samples.

This clone was detected only once. This chain uses TRBV7-9 with TRBJ2-3; 11 bases agree with TRBD1. The length of the CDR3 is 16 residues. V trimming: 5 bases; J trimming: 4 bases; junction bases outside the gene matches: 8. The germline V gene encodes CDR1 SEHNR and CDR2 FQNEAQ (reference sequence). CDR3: CASSPGQGAESDTQYF. DNA for the CDR3: TGTGCCAGCAGCCCTGGACAGGGGGCAGAGTCAGATACGCAGTATTTT. Together with reference TRBV7-9 and TRBJ2-3, the CDR3 gives the full variable domain: DTGVSQNPRHKITKRGQNVTFRCDPISEHNRLYWYRQTLGQGPEFLTYFQNEAQLEKSRLLSDRFSAERPKGSFSTLEIQRTEQGDSAMYLCASSPGQGAESDTQYFGPGTRLTVL.

V usage is TRBV5-1 and J usage is TRBJ1-5; 8 bases are a match to TRBD1. The germline gives CDR1 SGHRS, CDR2 YFSETQ. The CDR3 totals 15 residues. The V gene end was trimmed by 2 bases and the J gene end by 3 bases; junction bases not matched to a gene: 4. The CDR3 sequence is CASSFTGGLNQPQHF. Here the CDR3 DNA reads TGCGCCAGCAGCTTTACAGGGGGTCTCAATCAGCCCCAGCATTTT. The full variable domain, in which reference TRBV5-1 and TRBJ1-5 provide the parts outside the CDR3, is KAGVTQTPRYLIKTRGQQVTLSCSPISGHRSVSWYQQTPGQGLQFLFEYFSETQRNKGNFPGRFSGRQFSNSRSEMNVSTLELGDSALYLCASSFTGGLNQPQHFGDGTRLSIL.

The chain has TRBV19 and TRBJ2-1; the match to TRBD1 covers 9 bases. Germline CDR1 reads LNHDA; CDR2 reads SQIVND (reference sequence). With V trimmed by 4 bases and J by 8 bases, 9 bases remained unmatched. The CDR3 is 15 residues long. The CDR3 region is CASSSAGTGSYEQFF. Written as DNA, the CDR3 is TGTGCCAGTAGTAGTGCCGGGACAGGGTCATATGAGCAGTTCTTC.

The chain carries TRBV7-2 and TRBJ1-4; D gene ambiguous. The CDR3 runs 13 residues. Germline-derived CDR1 and CDR2 are SGHTA and FQGNSA. Trimming took off 4 bases at V and 6 bases at J, with 9 bases between the two ends. This CDR3 reads CASSSYLYEKLFF. In DNA form, the CDR3 reads TGTGCCAGCAGCTCGTATCTGTATGAAAAACTGTTTTTT.

V usage is TRBV7-9 and J usage is TRBJ2-1, with D tentatively TRBD1 (5 bases). V lost 3 bases and J 2 bases, leaving 11 bases between the germline ends. The CDR3 spans 15 residues. CDR1 and CDR2 from the germline V gene are SEHNR and FQNEAQ (reference sequence). The CDR3 loop is CASSFLPRAYNEQFF. The CDR3 bases are TGTGCCAGCAGCTTTCTCCCCAGGGCCTACAATGAGCAGTTCTTC.

CDR3 in DNA: TGTGCCACCCTTTTTCAGCGGGAGGGTCCTTACAATGAGCAGTTCTTC. It translates to CATLFQREGPYNEQFF. V and J are TRBV10-3 and TRBJ2-1, with 10 positions matching TRBD2. V shed 10 bases and J 4 bases; nucleotides not matched to a gene: 13. Per the germline V gene, CDR1 is ENHRY and CDR2 is SYGVKD. The CDR3 consists of 16 residues.

The chain has TRBV6-1 and TRBJ2-5, with D hard to call. The J call may be wrong; the DNA end is better matched by TRBJ2-7. This CDR3 contains 15 residues. The germline gives CDR1 MNHNS, CDR2 SASEGT. This CDR3 reads CASSERPTFGYEQYF. The CDR3 DNA reads TGTGCCAGCAGTGAACGGCCCACCTTCGGCTACGAGCAGTACTTC.

The chain joins TRBV28 to TRBJ1-5; 8 bases map to TRBD1. The CDR3 length is 13 residues. The germline V gene encodes CDR1 MDHEN and CDR2 SYDVKM. The V and J ends lost 6 bases and 8 bases, in that order; junction bases with no gene match: 6. CDR3 residues: CASRWTGSEPQHF. Here the CDR3 DNA reads TGTGCCAGCAGGTGGACAGGGTCAGAGCCCCAGCATTTT.

The chain is built from TRBV28 and TRBJ2-5; a possible D gene is TRBD1 (5 bases). V lost 5 bases and J 5 bases, leaving 18 bases between the germline ends. Looked up from germline, CDR1 is MDHEN and CDR2 is SYDVKM. CDR3 length: 15 amino acids. CDR3 coding DNA: TGTGCCAGCAGTCCCAGGACACGCCGGCGGGAGACCCAGTACTTC. Its translation is CASSPRTRRRETQYF.

This chain links TRBV5-6 with TRBJ2-5; no definite D call. Germline V lookup: CDR1 SGHDT, CDR2 YYEEEE. This CDR3 is 14 amino acids long. V was clipped by 2 bases and J by 8 bases, with 16 bases between them. The DNA of the CDR3 is TGTGCCAGCAGCTTACACGGAAGAAGATACACCCAGTACTTC. This codes for CASSLHGRRYTQYF.

This clone was recorded a few times. DNA for the CDR3: TGCGCCAGCAGCCAAGATGCGGACATCGAGCTATCTGAAGCTTTCTTT. Its protein is CASSQDADIELSEAFF. The rearrangement links TRBV4-1 to TRBJ1-1, with D perhaps TRBD1 (5 bases). The V end lost 0 bases, the J end lost 6 bases, and 17 bases lay between the germline ends. CDR1 and CDR2 (germline): MGHRA, YSYEKL. The CDR3 contains 16 residues.

The CDR3 reads CASSTRGTGRILYEQYF. Written as DNA, the CDR3 is TGTGCCAGTAGTACTCGCGGGACAGGGCGGATCTTGTACGAGCAGTACTTC. The chain combines TRBV19 with TRBJ2-7; 9 bases map to TRBD1. The germline V gene has CDR1 LNHDA and CDR2 SQIVND (reference sequence). The CDR3 runs to 17 residues. V gave up 4 bases and J gave up 4 bases; unmatched junction bases: 14.

The CDR3: CSATTPGTEYF. CDR3 coding DNA: TGCAGCGCCACAACCCCCGGGACAGAGTACTTC. The V and J genes are TRBV29-1 and TRBJ2-7, with 7 bases matching TRBD1. CDR1 and CDR2 from the germline V gene are SQVTM and ANQGSEA. The CDR3 spans 11 residues. V shed 7 bases and J 11 bases; nucleotides not matched to a gene: 11.

The rearrangement uses TRBV4-1 and TRBJ1-5; D remains unclear. In germline, CDR1 is MGHRA, CDR2 YSYEKL. CDR3 size: 15 residues. Trimming left V 0 bases short and J 5 bases short, with 11 bases between. The CDR3 DNA follows: TGCGCCAGCAGCCAAGATCGCGGCCTCGATCAGCCCCAGCATTTT. It is translated as CASSQDRGLDQPQHF.

V is TRBV15 and J is TRBJ1-5, with unresolved D. From germline, CDR1 is LNHNV and CDR2 YYDKDF (reference sequence). V lost 1 base and J lost 3, with 7 bases in between. The CDR3 consists of 14 residues. The CDR3 DNA reads TGTGCCACCAGCAGAGCCAGGCTCAATCAGCCCCAGCATTTT. It translates to CATSRARLNQPQHF.

To note about this clone: Different DNA sequences within this sample yield the same CDR3. This chain links TRBV29-1 with TRBJ2-7, with 8 bases matching TRBD2. The V and J ends lost 6 bases and 2 bases, in that order; junction bases with no gene match: 9. The germline V gene encodes CDR1 SQVTM and CDR2 ANQGSEA. This CDR3 contains 14 residues. CDR3: CSVAGTSGTYEQYF. The CDR3 DNA follows: TGCAGCGTAGCGGGAACTAGCGGTACCTACGAGCAGTACTTC.

The rearrangement joins TRBV19 to TRBJ1-1; D unclear. Looked up from germline, CDR1 is LNHDA and CDR2 is SQIVND (reference sequence). The V end was cut by 5 bases, the J end by 3 bases, with 10 bases between. The CDR3 sequence is 13 residues long. The CDR3 is CASSEWSYTEAFF. Written as DNA, the CDR3 is TGTGCCAGTAGTGAGTGGTCGTACACTGAAGCTTTCTTT.

The chain recombines TRBV6-6 with TRBJ2-7; 7 positions agree with TRBD1. CDR3 length equals 15 residues. Germline CDR1 reads MNHNY; CDR2 reads SVGAGI (reference sequence). V shed 2 bases and J 3 bases; nucleotides not matched to a gene: 7. The CDR3 loop reads CASSYPGQQIYEQYF. CDR3 sequence (DNA): TGTGCCAGCAGTTACCCGGGACAGCAAATCTACGAGCAGTACTTC.

The chain joins TRBV7-9 to TRBJ2-7; D perhaps matches TRBD1 (6 bases). Germline V gene sequence: CDR1 SEHNR, CDR2 FQNEAQ (reference sequence). V lost 0 bases, J lost 1 base, and 13 bases lay in between. The CDR3 covers 16 residues. The CDR3 spells CASSLARDTTSYEQYF. In DNA, the CDR3 is TGTGCCAGCAGCTTAGCGAGGGACACAACATCCTACGAGCAGTACTTC. Filled out from reference TRBV7-9 and TRBJ2-7, the complete variable domain reads DTGVSQNPRHKITKRGQNVTFRCDPISEHNRLYWYRQTLGQGPEFLTYFQNEAQLEKSRLLSDRFSAERPKGSFSTLEIQRTEQGDSAMYLCASSLARDTTSYEQYFGPGTRLTVT.

About this clone itself: The same CDR3 can be traced to other DNA sequences in this sample. This chain connects TRBV4-2 to TRBJ2-7; D unclear. V lost 1 base and J lost 1, with 5 bases in between. This CDR3 has 13 residues. CDR1 is LGHNA, CDR2 YNFKEQ, per germline. This chain's CDR3 is CASSQGRSYEQYF. In DNA form, the CDR3 reads TGTGCCAGCAGCCAAGGCAGGTCCTACGAGCAGTACTTC.